This T cell receptor (beta chain) was recorded in a study of response to subunit inactivated influenza vaccine. TCRdb re-derived calls from the RT-PCR reads in MiXCR, one entry per CDR3 protein. The table records 650,000 to 800,000 distinct CDR3 sequences, approximately 15% of them present only once. Germline V gene data show CDR1 as SEHNR and CDR2 as FQNEAQ (reference sequence). Unmatched junction bases numbered 8, after V lost 5 bases and J lost 3 bases. This CDR3 comprises 15 residues. This clonotype was seen a handful of times. The clonotype originates from a man in his forties or fifties who received an inactivated influenza vaccine. The input for sequencing was PBMCs from blood, taken approximately 15 days before vaccination. The V gene is TRBV7-9, the J gene TRBJ2-3; 7 bases line up with TRBD2. CDR3 protein: CASSDLAEKTDTQYF. The CDR3 DNA reads TGTGCCAGCAGCGACCTAGCGGAGAAAACAGATACGCAGTATTTT.